A selection of T cell receptor beta chains follows, all from one sample in a study of blood T cell dynamics during melanoma immunotherapy. Data came from immunoSEQ multiplex PCR; TCRdb stores just in-frame clones and leaves some out. The data show 6,000 or so clones, approximately 88% seen once. The sample consisted of blood, taken from a patient treated with checkpoint blockade. Receptors were obtained from a human donor with melanoma. The CDR3 runs from the conserved cysteine through the conserved F or W.

v_call	j_call	cdr3_aa
TRBV6-1	TRBJ1-5	CASSGRDRGRGGLRNQPQHF
TRBV5-1	TRBJ2-7	CASSAGAISLEQYF
TRBV5-4	TRBJ1-4	CASSSGPGLYNEKLFF
TRBV11-2	TRBJ1-5	CASSLVVGDKNQPQHF
TRBV5-1	TRBJ2-7	CASSTETGGQYF
TRBV18	TRBJ2-7	CASSHRATGPDGTYEQYF
TRBV2	TRBJ2-1	CASSRLGTGEYNEQFF
TRBV10-3	TRBJ2-7	CAISESRYEQYF
TRBV6-1	TRBJ2-7	CASIAQGARYEQYF
TRBV27	TRBJ2-2	CASSLVGTRVTGELFF
TRBV19	TRBJ2-7	CASSIDRLGQPGEQYF
TRBV6-5	TRBJ2-5	CASRKETQYF
TRBV27	TRBJ2-3	CASRSGQGVKGSDTQYF
TRBV11-2	TRBJ2-7	CASSLGNAYEQYF
TRBV30	TRBJ2-3	CAWSVHFEDTQYF
TRBV11-3	TRBJ2-7	CASSYRGSPYEQYF
TRBV2	TRBJ1-5	CASSEVLPGAQHF
TRBV11-1	TRBJ2-7	CASSLTGSTYEQYF
TRBV5-1	TRBJ2-7	CASSRDYLSYEQYF
TRBV4-1	TRBJ2-2	CASSGFFRDRDTGELFF
TRBV5-1	TRBJ2-7	CASSLGQSYEQYF
TRBV7-9	NA	CASSSVSGGEQYF
TRBV18	TRBJ2-6	CASSEGANVLTF
TRBV30	TRBJ2-1	CAWTSGRDYEQFF
TRBV2	TRBJ2-5	CASSADRGMAETQYF
TRBV5-6	TRBJ1-1	CASSLGQRDTEAFF
TRBV11-2	TRBJ2-1	CASNHGTGLSNEQFF
TRBV11-2	TRBJ2-1	CASSNRDPPTVPIYNEQFF
TRBV4-1	TRBJ2-3	CASSPEGLTDTQYF
TRBV7-9	TRBJ1-1	CASSSTGKVSEAFF
TRBV11-2	TRBJ2-2	CASSPENTGELFF
TRBV10-1	TRBJ2-2	CASSEPGLAGATGELFF
TRBV6-5	TRBJ2-1	CASSQRQGLYNEQFF
TRBV12-5	TRBJ2-7	CASGTSGTEKYEQYF
TRBV28	TRBJ2-1	CASRVGQEDNEQFF
TRBV27	TRBJ2-5	CASSIYGAQETQYF
TRBV11-3	TRBJ2-5	CASSLVFGGGGQETQYF
TRBV28	TRBJ2-1	CASRTQRGGSNEQFF
TRBV28	TRBJ1-2	CASEEDRGYGYTF
TRBV14	TRBJ2-3	CASSQRPGRTQYF
TRBV27	TRBJ1-2	CASRRTGRAYGYTF
TRBV28	TRBJ1-6	CASRRQGRNSPLHF
TRBV5-1	TRBJ2-3	CASSQRGLSTDTQYF
TRBV30	TRBJ1-3	CAWRPFLGFSGNTIYF
TRBV4-1	TRBJ2-1	CASSQDMQTSYNEQFF